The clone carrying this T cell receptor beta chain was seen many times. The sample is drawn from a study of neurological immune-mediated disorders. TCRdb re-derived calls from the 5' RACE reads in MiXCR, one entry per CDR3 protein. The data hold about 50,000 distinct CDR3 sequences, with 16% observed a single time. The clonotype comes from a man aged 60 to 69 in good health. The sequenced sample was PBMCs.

The CDR3 sequence: CSVGGKGNQPQHF. DNA for the CDR3: TGCAGTGTTGGCGGCAAAGGCAATCAGCCCCAGCATTTT. The V and J genes are TRBV20-1 and TRBJ1-5; D unresolved. CDR3 size: 13 residues. Trimming pared 7 bases from V and 2 bases from J, leaving 12 bases between. The V gene's germline CDR1 is DFQATT and CDR2 SNEGSKA (reference sequence).